These 25 T cell receptor beta chains were sequenced from one sample in a study of T-cell reconstitution after alpha-beta-depleted transplantation in children. General study results and limits: Newly produced T cells mostly provided counts and TCRbeta diversity after one year, as hyperexpanded clones declined.

No antigen is known for these receptors. It was with unique molecular identifiers that the TCRbeta library was prepared. Using its own MiXCR run on the PCR reads, TCRdb lists one record per CDR3 protein. This sample has about 300,000 distinct CDR3 sequences, with around 7.3% found just once. The material was peripheral blood, obtained 360 days after TCRalphabeta/CD19-depleted stem cell transplant. These receptors were collected from a female patient aged 2-9 years who had a stem cell transplant for Fanconi anemia, so the T cells may come from the graft donor.

This clonotype was found many times. CDR3 sequence reads: CSAQGQATTNYGYTF. CDR3 sequence (DNA): TGCAGCGCCCAGGGACAGGCGACTACTAACTATGGCTACACCTTC. V and J are TRBV29-1 and TRBJ1-2, with TRBD1 identical over 8 bases. Germline V gene lookup returns CDR1 SQVTM and CDR2 ANQGSEA. The V and J ends lost 7 bases and 0 bases, in that order; junction bases with no gene match: 10. The CDR3 has 15 amino acids.

This rearrangement joins TRBV30 to TRBJ2-5; 9 bases fit TRBD2. This CDR3 comprises 16 residues. CDR1 is GTSNPN, CDR2 SVGIG, per germline (reference sequence). The J segment lost 0 bases and the V segment lost 2 bases, leaving 7 bases of the junction unmatched. The CDR3 coding sequence is TGTGCCTGGAGTTTCCTTAGCGGGGGATACCAAGAGACCCAGTACTTC. Translation gives CAWSFLSGGYQETQYF.

The chain has TRBV30 and TRBJ2-1; D is ambiguous. V was pared by 0 bases and J by 5 bases, with 14 bases between. The CDR3 spans 15 residues. Germline CDR1 GTSNPN, CDR2 SVGIG (reference sequence). The CDR3 loop reads CAWSVRRGVHNEQFF. As DNA, the CDR3 is TGTGCCTGGAGTGTACGACGTGGGGTTCACAATGAGCAGTTCTTC.

This clonotype was detected many times. The chain links TRBV5-6 to TRBJ2-5; the match to TRBD2 covers 10 bases. Germline assignment: CDR1 SGHDT and CDR2 YYEEEE. This CDR3 is 16 amino acids long. V was pared by 0 bases and J by 4 bases, with 6 bases of the junction left unmatched. DNA for the CDR3: TGTGCCAGCAGCTTGGATCGGAGCGGGGGGGGAGAGACCCAGTACTTC. The encoded protein is CASSLDRSGGGETQYF. The whole variable domain, remainder taken from reference TRBV5-6 and TRBJ2-5, is DAGVTQSPTHLIKTRGQQVTLRCSPKSGHDTVSWYQQALGQGPQFIFQYYEEEERQRGNFPDRFSGHQFPNYSSELNVNALLLGDSALYLCASSLDRSGGGETQYFGPGTRLLVL.

V is TRBV7-6 and J is TRBJ2-1; no clear D gene. The CDR3 runs 13 residues. In germline, CDR1 is SGHVS, CDR2 FNYEAQ. Trimming left V 4 bases short and J 6 bases short, with 10 bases between. The CDR3 reads CASSSPPGNEQFF. For the CDR3, the DNA is TGTGCCAGCAGCTCTCCCCCAGGCAATGAGCAGTTCTTC.

This clonotype was observed at least ten times. The gene calls are TRBV9 and TRBJ2-1; 7 nucleotides agree with TRBD2. The length of the CDR3 is 12 residues. The V and J ends lost 4 bases and 10 bases, in that order; junction bases with no gene match: 5. CDR1 and CDR2 from the germline V gene are SGDLS and YYNGEE. This chain's CDR3 is CASSPGLVEQFF. In nucleotides, the CDR3 is TGTGCCAGCAGCCCCGGACTAGTAGAGCAGTTCTTC. Filled out from reference TRBV9 and TRBJ2-1, the complete variable domain reads DSGVTQTPKHLITATGQRVTLRCSPRSGDLSVYWYQQSLDQGLQFLIQYYNGEERAKGNILERFSAQQFPDLHSELNLSSLELGDSALYFCASSPGLVEQFFGPGTRLTVL.

This clonotype came up once. The chain is built from TRBV11-2 and TRBJ2-7; D may be TRBD1 (5 bases). Germline CDR1 reads SGHAT; CDR2 reads FQNNGV. The CDR3 has 15 residues. V dropped 2 bases and J dropped 2 bases, with 13 bases sitting between them. CDR3 loop: CASSLTQENTYEQYF. CDR3 nucleotide sequence: TGTGCCAGCAGCTTAACACAGGAGAACACCTACGAGCAGTACTTC.

There are many counts of this clonotype. V is TRBV15 and J is TRBJ2-7; either TRBD1 or TRBD2 may supply D (5 bases each). The CDR3 runs to 17 residues. Trimming cost V 0 bases and J 3 bases, with 18 bases left between them. Germline CDR1 reads LNHNV; CDR2 reads YYDKDF (reference sequence). Here the CDR3 DNA reads TGTGCCACCAGCAGAGATAACTGGGACGGATATAACTACGAGCAGTACTTC. It yields the protein CATSRDNWDGYNYEQYF. Complete variable domain (other parts from reference TRBV15 and TRBJ2-7): DAMVIQNPRYQVTQFGKPVTLSCSQTLNHNVMYWYQQKSSQAPKLLFHYYDKDFNNEADTPDNFQSRRPNTSFCFLDIRSPGLGDTAMYLCATSRDNWDGYNYEQYFGPGTRLTVT.

This clonotype was counted at least ten times. The chain is built from TRBV12-3 or TRBV12-4 and TRBJ2-7; 9 positions agree with TRBD2. The CDR3 has 16 residues. The V gene end was trimmed by 8 bases and the J gene end by 3 bases; junction bases not matched to a gene: 14. CDR3 DNA sequence: TGTGCCAGCTGCCCCGACCATAGCGGGGGCCGCTACGAGCAGTACTTC. Residues: CASCPDHSGGRYEQYF.

This clonotype has ten or more counts. The chain carries TRBV4-2 and TRBJ1-1; D possibly corresponds to TRBD1 (5 bases). This CDR3 spans 17 amino acids. V shed 0 bases and J shed 4 bases, with 18 bases lying between them. Germline CDR1 LGHNA, CDR2 YNFKEQ. CDR3 in amino acids: CASSQDVGEGLGTEAFF. The CDR3 nucleotides are TGTGCCAGCAGCCAAGATGTGGGCGAGGGGCTGGGCACTGAAGCTTTCTTT.

The sample holds many counts of this clonotype. The J gene is TRBJ1-1, the V gene TRBV4-2, with D uncertain. From germline, CDR1 is LGHNA and CDR2 YNFKEQ. V shed 5 bases and J shed 1 base, with 14 bases lying between them. The CDR3 consists of 15 residues. The CDR3: CASSDKGIGNTEAFF. In DNA form, the CDR3 reads TGTGCCAGCAGCGATAAAGGTATAGGGAACACTGAAGCTTTCTTT.

On this clonotype: This clone may be a read error of a much larger clone one base away. Here the CDR3 reads CASSFGLAGVYEQYF. The CDR3 DNA reads TGTGCCAGCAGCTTTGGACTAGCGGGAGTCTACGAGCAGTACTTC. The chain combines TRBV7-3 with TRBJ2-7; 13 bases fit TRBD2. Germline trimming cut 3 bases from V and 3 bases from J; bases unmatched to any gene: 2. The CDR3 is 15 amino acids. Germline V gene lookup returns CDR1 SGHTA and CDR2 FQGTGA. The complete variable domain, with remaining parts taken from reference TRBV7-3 and TRBJ2-7, reads GAGVSQTPSNKVTEKGKYVELRCDPISGHTALYWYRQSLGQGPEFLIYFQGTGAADDSGLPNDRFFAVRPEGSVSTLKIQRTERGDSAVYLCASSFGLAGVYEQYFGPGTRLTVT.

This clonotype came up a few times. The V gene is TRBV15, the J gene TRBJ2-6; D remains unclear. CDR3 length: 16 residues. V was pared by 0 bases and J by 11 bases, with 17 bases between. CDR1 and CDR2 (germline): LNHNV, YYDKDF (reference sequence). The CDR3 nucleotides read TGTGCCACCAGCAGAGATCGGCGGCCTTTCCTCGACGTCCTGACTTTC. Its protein is CATSRDRRPFLDVLTF.

This clonotype was observed at least ten times. The V call is TRBV25-1, the J call TRBJ2-6; 7 nucleotides line up with TRBD1. This CDR3 is 18 amino acids long. Per germline, CDR1 MGHDK and CDR2 SYGVNS. Trimming removed 3 bases from V and 0 bases from J; junction bases left unmatched: 8. This chain's CDR3 is CASSEGTEVLSGANVLTF. The DNA for the CDR3 is TGTGCCAGCAGTGAGGGGACAGAGGTACTCTCTGGGGCCAACGTCCTGACTTTC.

This clonotype was counted between two and nine times. The CDR3: CASSPPGQGKETQYF. CDR3 DNA sequence: TGTGCCAGCTCACCACCGGGACAGGGGAAAGAGACCCAGTACTTC. V is TRBV18 and J is TRBJ2-5; TRBD1 aligns across 10 bases. The ends lost 0 bases at V and 3 bases at J; junction bases unmatched: 1. The V gene's germline CDR1 is KGHSH and CDR2 LQKENI. CDR3 length: 15 amino acids.

The J gene is TRBJ2-7, the V gene TRBV6-2 or TRBV6-3; 8 bases are shared with TRBD1. V dropped 3 bases and J dropped 4; count of bases not matched to a gene: 11. The CDR3 contains 16 residues. Germline V lookup: CDR1 MNHEY, CDR2 SVGEGT. The DNA of the CDR3 is TGTGCCAGCAGTTATGATATACGGGACAGGTATTACGAGCAGTACTTC. Amino acids: CASSYDIRDRYYEQYF.

This clonotype was picked up many times. This chain connects TRBV7-9 to TRBJ1-1, with unresolved D. Germline loops: CDR1 SEHNR, CDR2 FQNEAQ (reference sequence). The V end lost 1 base, the J end lost 7 bases, and 16 bases lay between the germline ends. The CDR3 runs to 15 residues. The CDR3 sequence is CASSLGSAFTYEAFF. The CDR3 DNA follows: TGTGCCAGCAGCTTAGGGTCGGCGTTCACCTATGAAGCTTTCTTT.

This clonotype was seen ten or more times. The V and J genes are TRBV29-1 and TRBJ2-1; D may match TRBD1 or TRBD2 (6 bases each). Germline V gives CDR1 SQVTM, CDR2 ANQGSEA. The V end lost 8 bases, the J end lost 8 bases, and 22 bases lay between the germline ends. This CDR3 spans 14 amino acids. The CDR3 spells CSFPRGVRMDEQFF. DNA of the CDR3: TGCAGCTTCCCGAGGGGGGTCCGGATGGATGAGCAGTTCTTC.

This clonotype has more than one count but fewer than ten. The V and J genes are TRBV7-2 and TRBJ1-2; the D is unclear. The V end was cut by 5 bases, the J end by 0 bases, with 10 bases between. This CDR3 region has 14 residues. Per germline, CDR1 SGHTA and CDR2 FQGNSA. CDR3 amino acids: CASSLYRANYGYTF. The CDR3 DNA sequence: TGTGCCAGCAGCCTGTACAGAGCTAACTATGGCTACACCTTC.

This clonotype occurred many times. The chain joins TRBV5-6 to TRBJ1-3; tentatively, D is TRBD1 (5 bases). The germline V gene has CDR1 SGHDT and CDR2 YYEEEE. The CDR3 runs to 17 residues. V was pared by 4 bases and J by 0 bases, with 17 bases between. CDR3 sequence reads: CASSPIRPDSSGNTIYF. The CDR3 DNA sequence: TGTGCCAGCAGCCCAATCCGCCCTGACAGCTCTGGAAACACCATATATTTT.

This clonotype has more than one count but fewer than ten. This chain links TRBV7-2 with TRBJ1-5; D remains ambiguous. The germline gives CDR1 SGHTA, CDR2 FQGNSA. The CDR3 runs to 13 residues. V was pared by 5 bases and J by 11 bases, with 16 bases between. The CDR3 reads CASSPDPRVSQHF. For the CDR3, the DNA is TGTGCCAGCAGCCCTGATCCGCGTGTGTCCCAGCATTTT.

The genes are TRBV12-3 or TRBV12-4 and TRBJ2-2, with D possibly being TRBD1 or TRBD2 (5 bases each). The CDR3 covers 17 residues. CDR3 amino acids: CTFSLAPGRPNTGELFF. CDR3 DNA: TGTACCTTCAGTTTAGCGCCGGGACGCCCGAACACCGGGGAGCTGTTTTTT.

The chain links TRBV6-1 to TRBJ2-5; 8 bases align to TRBD1. CDR1 is MNHNS and CDR2 is SASEGT in the germline V gene. Trimming at V came to 3 bases and at J to 1 base, leaving 7 bases not matched to a gene. The CDR3 is made up of 16 amino acids. CDR3 protein: CASSEGDRNFQETQYF. DNA for the CDR3: TGTGCCAGCAGTGAGGGGGACAGGAATTTCCAAGAGACCCAGTACTTC.

This clonotype was found many times. The chain combines TRBV29-1 with TRBJ1-1, with a possible D match to TRBD1 (6 bases). This CDR3 contains 14 residues. Germline lookup yields CDR1 SQVTM and CDR2 ANQGSEA. V was trimmed by 7 bases and J by 5 bases, leaving 20 bases between them. The CDR3 spells CSADERQGRTEAFF. The DNA of the CDR3 is TGCAGCGCGGATGAACGGCAGGGGCGGACTGAAGCTTTCTTT.

J is TRBJ2-1 and V is TRBV7-9; TRBD2 is a possible D gene (5 bases). Germline CDR1 SEHNR, CDR2 FQNEAQ (reference sequence). V was cut by 4 bases and J by 8 bases, with 24 bases left in between. This CDR3 has 17 amino acids. The CDR3 protein is CASSSPFAGITDHEQFF. As DNA, the CDR3 is TGTGCCAGCAGCTCCCCTTTCGCCGGGATTACGGACCATGAGCAGTTCTTC.